This T cell receptor (beta chain) originates from a study of cytomegalovirus exposure and HLA in healthy donors. This PCR relied on a set of 60 Vbeta primers and 13 Jbeta primers. TCRdb keeps only in-frame clones here, not all; method: immunoSEQ multiplex PCR. The profile covers 110,000 to 150,000 clones, with roughly three quarters appearing a single time and 1.5% to 2% taken by the ten largest. Between the trimmed V and J ends, which lost 8 bases and 0 bases, there was a span of 14 bases. The CDR3 contains 15 residues. Germline CDR1 SEHNR, CDR2 FQNEAQ (reference sequence). The chain has TRBV7-9 and TRBJ1-3; D ambiguous. This TCR derives from a woman in her forties in good health and CMV-seronegative. Sequenced material: PBMCs. The CDR3 DNA reads as TGTGCCAGCGGCGATACAGTAAGCTCTGGAAACACCATATATTTT. This sequence encodes CASGDTVSSGNTIYF. Filled out from reference TRBV7-9 and TRBJ1-3, the complete variable domain reads DTGVSQNPRHKITKRGQNVTFRCDPISEHNRLYWYRQTLGQGPEFLTYFQNEAQLEKSRLLSDRFSAERPKGSFSTLEIQRTEQGDSAMYLCASGDTVSSGNTIYFGEGSWLTVV.